The T cell receptor beta chain described here comes from a study of blood T cells in healthy people across ages. Study results and limitations: Long-lived donors had more naive CD4+ cells and higher diversity than aged donors.

A J-beta primer mix and a sample-barcoded 5' primer were used in a second PCR of about 7 to 12 cycles. Via MiXCR, TCRdb re-called the 5' RACE reads, giving one row per CDR3 protein. Here the sample spans fewer than 800,000 distinct CDR3 sequences, 25% being singletons. This clonotype has only a few counts. The antigen remains undetermined. Germline CDR1 reads DFQATT; CDR2 reads SNEGSKA (reference sequence). CDR3 length: 14 residues. V was cut by 6 bases and J by 2 bases, with 14 bases left in between. The sample also formed part of further work on T cells of mothers and their children.

Sequenced material: blood. The V gene is TRBV20-1, the J gene TRBJ2-4; D is possibly TRBD2 (6 bases). The clonotype comes from a boy younger than 18 in good health. DNA of the CDR3: TGCAGTGCCGTCGGGGGAACATCCAAAAACATTCAGTACTTC. Translation: CSAVGGTSKNIQYF.